What follows is one TCR beta chain and its context. Its antigen specificity is not known. Base qualities are missing; no much larger clone stands one base away. Participants in the prospective study were aged roughly 18 to 100 years, lived in under 30 United States geographic areas, and enrolled through a virtual design. To assign participants to cohorts, the prospective study relied on clinical history that participants themselves reported in a screening survey and a study questionnaire. Exposed participants were defined as having been in contact with someone with a PCR-confirmed or clinician-diagnosed COVID-19 case within 2 weeks of study entry. Mobile phlebotomists in the prospective study collected whole blood, serum and a nasopharyngeal or oropharyngeal swab from every participant. Participants in the prospective study had the option to provide additional blood draws and questionnaires over a roughly 2-month period. Before DNA extraction, blood samples from the prospective study were shipped at room temperature or frozen.

This entry is derived from a study of blood T cell repertoires in COVID-19 (dated by TCRdb to about 2020). Broadly, across the study: The collaborator samples originated in the United States, Italy and Spain and spanned the acute and convalescent phases of COVID-19. The dataset comprised deeply sampled blood TCRbeta repertoires from subjects exposed to, actively infected with, or recovered from COVID-19. The material from the prospective study consisted of cDNA or gDNA derived from T cells, B-cell-depleted T cells, or PBMCs. The repertoires were released in a freely available public database meant as a resource for research on the immune response to SARS-CoV-2. The sample metadata nearly always contained a de-identified subject ID, COVID-19 status, age in years and sex. HLA class I and class II types, where available, came from metadata supplied by the sample provider rather than from assay-based typing. The samples were drawn from the first 160 participants of the ongoing ImmuneRACE study and from more than 1,000 subjects provided by 6 global collaborators.

Overall results and qualifications from the work: The amount of clinical and demographic metadata varied by source and participant and was provided uncurated.

From the cysteine up to the phenylalanine, the CDR3 has a length of 14 residues. Only CDR3 DNA remains: 42 bases, in frame from the first base. V lost 6 bases and J lost 0 bases; the stretch between them is 6 bases long. Looking up the germline V gene (reference sequence) yields CDR1 SEHNR and CDR2 FQNEAQ. TCRbeta CDR3 regions were amplified from genomic DNA by means of the immunoSEQ Assay, a bias-controlled multiplex PCR. From the authors' description of their analysis: The number of nucleated cells in each sample was estimated from the amplification of reference gene primers within the assay. To quantify the absolute abundance of each unique TCRbeta CDR3 rearrangement, sequence reads were collapsed and filtered. For each sample, productive Simpson clonality was calculated as the square root of Simpson's diversity index across productive rearrangements. This immuneACCESS table, as held by TCRdb, lists in-frame sequences with V and J called but not all clones. Of the missing ones, under half trace to an unresolved V gene in checked studies; the others have no known cause. V, J and clone size are taken as reported in that table, and D and trimming were inferred from the DNA itself. The sample table lists 150,000 to 200,000 clones, approximately 88% of them with a count of one. The ten top clones hold 5.2% of the sample.

The sequence came from a man aged 65 to 85 who had been exposed to COVID-19. Sequencing input: PBMCs or T cells enriched from blood (not recorded which). The chain links TRBV7-9 with TRBJ1-6, with the D gene too uncertain to name. CDR3 protein: CASRSFSYNSPLHF. In nucleotides, the sequence is TGTGCCAGCAGGAGTTTCTCCTATAATTCACCCCTCCACTTT.